This T cell receptor (beta chain) came from a study of T cell responses to AZD1222 COVID-19 vaccine. Study-level findings and limits: Distributed over spike, vaccine-associated CD4 TCRs predominated at 160-218 and 743-854. Clonal diversity may have been underestimated in mostly white British donors. Epitopes outside B.1.351 and B.1.1.7 mutated regions reportedly drew nearly half of spike TCRs.

With respect to this clone: What it binds is unknown.

Pooling of second doses given at about 4 or about 12 weeks was done. The length of the CDR3 is 16 residues. The germline CDR1 and CDR2 sequences are MNHEY and SVGAGI. Trimming took off 0 bases at V and 3 bases at J, with 9 bases between the two ends. TCRdb keeps only in-frame clones here, not all; method: immunoSEQ multiplex PCR. The top ten clones hold approximately 3.5% of a sample with about 66,000 clones, 70% to 80% of them seen once. This specimen was peripheral blood, taken 28 days after the second AZD1222 dose. The rearrangement uses TRBV6-5 and TRBJ1-6, with unresolved D. The source is an adult who received the AZD1222 COVID-19 vaccine. As DNA, the CDR3 is TGTGCCAGCAGTTACTCGACGGGCAACTATAATTCACCCCTCCACTTT. Amino acids: CASSYSTGNYNSPLHF.